This is a list of T cell receptor beta chains from one sample in a study of blood T cell repertoires in COVID-19. Only in-frame clones appear in the TCRdb table, and some are missing; sequencing was by immunoSEQ multiplex PCR. The sample contains 200,000 to 250,000 clones, approximately 82% of which appear only once. Sequencing was done on a sample of peripheral blood. These receptors were obtained from a middle-aged woman who had recovered from COVID-19. CDR3s include the opening cysteine and the closing phenylalanine or tryptophan. Fields, in order: J gene, V gene, CDR3 protein.

TRBJ2-7 | TRBV15 | CATSGTETYEQYF
TRBJ2-5 | TRBV7-2 | CASSPGSQETQYF
TRBJ2-2 | TRBV2 | CASSVARVDTGELFF
TRBJ1-5 | TRBV19 | CASRPPTGSGQPQHF
TRBJ1-6 | TRBV6-5 | CASSYGGHDSPLHF
TRBJ1-2 | TRBV3-1/TRBV3-2 | CASSQDFSGQGYGYTF
TRBJ2-1 | TRBV6-5 | CASSRTGGLDEQFF
TRBJ2-1 | TRBV7-9 | CAHADSSYNEQFF
TRBJ2-7 | TRBV6-4 | CASSEVPGSPQYF
TRBJ1-1 | TRBV20-1 | CSATLSTEAFF
TRBJ2-7 | TRBV12-5 | CASGFSGAYEQYF
TRBJ2-5 | TRBV27 | CASSRLAGGQETQYF
TRBJ1-5 | TRBV6-5 | CASSTAGGGNQPQHF
TRBJ2-1 | TRBV7-9 | CASNRQGSYNEQFF